Here is one T cell receptor (beta chain) with its context. Its antigen is not identified. Its ends do not fully match the called genes, so a read error is possible. The germline V gene has CDR1 SGHVS and CDR2 FQNEAQ. The CDR3 has 17 residues. Patients had received no treatment of any kind before thyroid surgery. This sample is part of a study of metastatic and nonmetastatic thyroid tumors. Looking at the study overall: Repertoire comparisons spanned blood and tumor or nodule tissue from malignant and benign thyroid patients. Study observations and caveats: In both blood and tumor samples, TCR beta diversity was reported significantly higher for malignant than benign nodules.

Original handling: In papillary thyroid cancer, a distant-metastasis classifier was built using CDR3 differences across clinicopathological groups. TCRdb reanalyzed the PCR reads via MiXCR. TCRdb's processing, not the study's, gives the V and J calls here. The top ten clones hold approximately 18% of a sample with 23,000 or so clones, approximately 30% of them seen once. Source material: blood. The TCR was taken from a female donor with papillary thyroid cancer or a benign thyroid nodule (not recorded which). Some clones in this sample may be carry-over from other donors' samples. The chain combines TRBV7-8 with TRBJ2-7, with a weak D call TRBD2 (5 bases). Here the CDR3 reads CASSPNFSWRAGYEQNF. CDR3 nucleotide sequence: TGTGCCAGCAGCCCTAACTTTAGCTGGCGGGCGGGCTACGAGCAGAACTTC. The whole variable domain, remainder taken from reference TRBV7-8 and TRBJ2-7, is GAGVSQSPRYKVAKRGQDVALRCDPISGHVSLFWYQQALGQGPEFLTYFQNEAQLDKSGLPSDRFFAERPEGSVSTLKIQRTQQEDSAVYLCASSPNFSWRAGYEQNFGPGTRLTVT.